This T cell receptor (beta chain) was observed in a study of blood T cell repertoires in COVID-19. Study in general: Nucleic acid was either cDNA or gDNA, and it came from T cells, B-cell-depleted T cells, or PBMCs.

Original processing notes: Estimation of nucleated cell counts was performed using reference gene primer amplification. This table comes from immunoSEQ multiplex PCR, and its TCRdb copy is limited to in-frame clones, with some not included. V and J calls and clone size are given by that table; D and trimming were obtained from the DNA. In the table there are roughly 340,000 clones, around 91% of which are singletons. Germline-derived CDR1 and CDR2 are MNHNS and SASEGT. V lost 0 bases to trimming and J lost 0 bases, with 6 bases between them. The length of the CDR3 is 15 residues. Sequences were obtained from peripheral blood. The chain is built from TRBV6-1 and TRBJ2-1, with D unresolved. The source is a woman under 30 who had recovered from COVID-19. CDR3 in amino acids: CASSEAAGSYNEQFF. CDR3 nucleotide sequence: TGTGCCAGCAGTGAAGCTGCAGGCTCCTACAATGAGCAGTTCTTC.